A single sample gave rise to the 5 T cell receptor beta chains below, sequenced in a study of metastatic and nonmetastatic thyroid tumors. No patient had received any treatment before thyroid surgery. TCRdb re-called clones via MiXCR from the PCR reads. Of around 70,000 clones in the sample, 18% were seen once. The material sequenced was blood. The receptors were gathered from a female donor with papillary thyroid cancer or a benign thyroid nodule (not recorded which). Some clones in this sample may be carry-over from other donors' samples.

This clone has ten or more counts. Sequence at one end of the junction differs from germline and may be a read error. J is TRBJ2-7 and V is TRBV3-1; TRBD1 matches at 9 bases. Germline CDR1 and CDR2: LGHDT and YNNKEL (reference sequence). The CDR3 is 12 residues long. The CDR3 protein is CASSQTGTGRNF. In DNA form, the CDR3 reads TGTGCCAGCAGCCAAACCGGGACAGGGCGGAACTTC.

This clone was detected many times. The V gene is TRBV4-1, the J gene TRBJ1-3; D remains unclear. Germline CDR1 MGHRA, CDR2 YSYEKL. There are 16 residues in the CDR3. The V end lost 0 bases, the J end lost 2 bases, and 11 bases lay between the germline ends. The CDR3 bases are TGCGCCAGCAGCCAAGATTCCGGATCGGCTGGAAACACCATATATTTT. This gives the protein CASSQDSGSAGNTIYF.

This clone came up many times. This sequence joins TRBV3-1 and TRBJ2-1; D uncertain. This CDR3 is 15 amino acids long. CDR1 is LGHDT and CDR2 is YNNKEL in the germline V gene (reference sequence). V lost 0 bases to trimming and J lost 5 bases, with 11 bases between them. DNA of the CDR3: TGTGCCAGCAGCCAAGATCATCCGAGAAACAATGAGCAGTTCTTC. Translation gives CASSQDHPRNNEQFF.

The chain recombines TRBV11-2 with TRBJ2-4, with 11 bases that match TRBD1. The CDR3 runs 17 residues. V lost 4 bases and J lost 6; bases outside the gene matches: 11. Germline assignment: CDR1 SGHAT and CDR2 FQNNGV. The chain's CDR3 is CASSSLRGQGERNIQYF. The CDR3 nucleotides read TGTGCCAGCAGCTCACTCCGGGGACAGGGGGAAAGAAACATTCAGTACTTC.

Ten or more counts support this clone. The genes are TRBV6-6 and TRBJ2-2, with unresolved D. V was shortened by 0 bases and J by 5 bases, with 10 bases between the two germline ends. CDR1 is MNHNY, CDR2 SVGAGI, per germline (reference sequence). The CDR3 runs 15 residues. The CDR3 reads CASSYSIAGTGELFF. DNA of the CDR3: TGTGCCAGCAGTTACTCGATTGCCGGGACCGGGGAGCTGTTTTTT.